This T cell receptor beta chain is from a study of T cell responses to AZD1222 COVID-19 vaccine. Germline V gene lookup returns CDR1 SQVTM and CDR2 ANQGSEA. The CDR3 contains 16 residues. V gave up 6 bases and J gave up 5 bases; unmatched junction bases: 17. Data came from immunoSEQ multiplex PCR; TCRdb stores just in-frame clones and leaves some out. The table records some 120,000 clones, 90% to 95% of them present only once. The sample here was peripheral blood, taken on day 0 of AZD1222 vaccination. This TCR was recovered from an adult in good health. V and J are TRBV29-1 and TRBJ2-7; 9 bases align to TRBD2. Here the CDR3 reads CSVPGAREGLSNEQYF. CDR3 sequence (DNA): TGCAGCGTCCCCGGGGCGCGGGAGGGTCTCTCGAACGAGCAGTACTTC.